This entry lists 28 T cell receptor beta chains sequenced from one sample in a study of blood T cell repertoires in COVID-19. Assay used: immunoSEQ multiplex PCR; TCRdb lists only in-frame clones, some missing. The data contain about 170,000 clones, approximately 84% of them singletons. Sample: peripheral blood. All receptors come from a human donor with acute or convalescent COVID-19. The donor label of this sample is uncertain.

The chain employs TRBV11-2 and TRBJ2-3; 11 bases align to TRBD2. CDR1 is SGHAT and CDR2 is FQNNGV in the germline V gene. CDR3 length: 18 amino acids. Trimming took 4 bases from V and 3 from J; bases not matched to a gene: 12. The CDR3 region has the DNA TGTGCCAGCAGCTCCAGGAGGCTAGCGGGGGGCGTGACAGATACGCAGTATTTT. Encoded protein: CASSSRRLAGGVTDTQYF.

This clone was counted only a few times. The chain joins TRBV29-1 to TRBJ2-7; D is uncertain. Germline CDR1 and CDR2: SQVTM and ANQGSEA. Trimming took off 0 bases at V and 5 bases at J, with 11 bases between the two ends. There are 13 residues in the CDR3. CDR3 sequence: CSVEDEQTNEQYF. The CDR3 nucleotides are TGCAGCGTTGAAGATGAACAGACGAACGAGCAGTACTTC.

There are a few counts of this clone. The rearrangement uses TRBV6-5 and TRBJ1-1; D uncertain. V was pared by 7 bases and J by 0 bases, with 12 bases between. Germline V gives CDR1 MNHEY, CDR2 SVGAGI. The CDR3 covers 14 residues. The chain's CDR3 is CASKFGDLNTEAFF. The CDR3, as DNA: TGTGCCAGCAAATTCGGAGATCTGAACACTGAAGCTTTCTTT.

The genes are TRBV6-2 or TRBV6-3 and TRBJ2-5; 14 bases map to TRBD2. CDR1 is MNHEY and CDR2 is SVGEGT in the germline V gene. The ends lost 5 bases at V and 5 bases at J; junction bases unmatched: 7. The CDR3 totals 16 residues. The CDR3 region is CASSTGTSGSRETQYF. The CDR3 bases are TGTGCCAGCAGTACGGGGACTAGCGGGAGCAGGGAGACCCAGTACTTC.

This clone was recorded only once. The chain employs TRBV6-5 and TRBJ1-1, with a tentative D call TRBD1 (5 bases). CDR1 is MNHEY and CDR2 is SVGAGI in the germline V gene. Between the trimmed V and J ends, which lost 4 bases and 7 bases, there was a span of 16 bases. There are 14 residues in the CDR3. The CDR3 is CASSSSGRSIEAFF. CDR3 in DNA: TGTGCCAGCAGTTCCTCGGGGCGCTCCATTGAAGCTTTCTTT.

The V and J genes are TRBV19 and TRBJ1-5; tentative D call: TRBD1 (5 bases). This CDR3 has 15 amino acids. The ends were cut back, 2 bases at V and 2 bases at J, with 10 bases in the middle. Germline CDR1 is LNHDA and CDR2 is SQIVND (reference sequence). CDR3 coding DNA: TGTGCCAGTAGTATAAAGGGGATGGGCAATCAGCCCCAGCATTTT. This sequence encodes CASSIKGMGNQPQHF.

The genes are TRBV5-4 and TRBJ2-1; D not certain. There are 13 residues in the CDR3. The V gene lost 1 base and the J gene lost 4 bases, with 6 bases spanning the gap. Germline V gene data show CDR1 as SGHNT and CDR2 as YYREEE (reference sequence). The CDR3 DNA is TGTGCCAGCAGCTTGACTACTTACAATGAGCAGTTCTTC. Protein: CASSLTTYNEQFF.

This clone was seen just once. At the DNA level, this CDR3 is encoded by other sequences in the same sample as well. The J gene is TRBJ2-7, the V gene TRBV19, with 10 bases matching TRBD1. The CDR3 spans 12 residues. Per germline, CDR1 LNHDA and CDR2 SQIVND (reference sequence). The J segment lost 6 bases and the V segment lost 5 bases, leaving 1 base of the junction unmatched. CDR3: CASSRTGGEQYF. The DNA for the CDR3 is TGTGCCAGTAGTCGGACAGGGGGCGAGCAGTACTTC.

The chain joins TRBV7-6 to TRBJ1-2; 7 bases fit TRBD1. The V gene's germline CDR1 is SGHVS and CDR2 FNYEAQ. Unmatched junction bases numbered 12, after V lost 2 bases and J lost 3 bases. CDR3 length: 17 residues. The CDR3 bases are TGTGCCAGCAGCTTATCTTTCGACCCGACAGGGTACTATGGCTACACCTTC. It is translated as CASSLSFDPTGYYGYTF.

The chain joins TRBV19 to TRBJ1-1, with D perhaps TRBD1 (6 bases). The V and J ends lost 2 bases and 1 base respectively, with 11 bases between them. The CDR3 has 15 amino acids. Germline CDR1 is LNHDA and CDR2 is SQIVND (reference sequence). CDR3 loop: CASSISTGRNTEAFF. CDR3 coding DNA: TGTGCCAGTAGTATATCAACAGGGCGGAACACTGAAGCTTTCTTT.

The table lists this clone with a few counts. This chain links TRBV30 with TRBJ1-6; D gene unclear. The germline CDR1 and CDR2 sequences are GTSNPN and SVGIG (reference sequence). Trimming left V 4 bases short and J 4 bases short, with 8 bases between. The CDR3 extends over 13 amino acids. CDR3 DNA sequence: TGTGCCTGGAATTCCGCGTATAATTCACCCCTCCACTTT. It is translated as CAWNSAYNSPLHF. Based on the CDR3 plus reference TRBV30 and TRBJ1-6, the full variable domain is SQTIHQWPATLVQPVGSPLSLECTVEGTSNPNLYWYRQAAGRGLQLLFYSVGIGQISSEVPQNLSASRPQDRQFILSSKKLLLSDSGFYLCAWNSAYNSPLHFGNGTRLTVT.

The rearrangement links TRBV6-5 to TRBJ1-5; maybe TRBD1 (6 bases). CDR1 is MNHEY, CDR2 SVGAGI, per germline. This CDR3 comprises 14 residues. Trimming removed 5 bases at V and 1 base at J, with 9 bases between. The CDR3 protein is CASSHRESNQPQHF. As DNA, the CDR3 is TGTGCCAGCAGTCACAGGGAGAGCAATCAGCCCCAGCATTTT.

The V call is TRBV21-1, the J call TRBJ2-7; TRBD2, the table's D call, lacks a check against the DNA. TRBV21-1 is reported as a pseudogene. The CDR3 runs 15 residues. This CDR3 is CASSSLTREAYEQYF. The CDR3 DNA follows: TGTGCCAGCAGCAGCTTAACGCGGGAGGCCTACGAGCAGTACTTC.

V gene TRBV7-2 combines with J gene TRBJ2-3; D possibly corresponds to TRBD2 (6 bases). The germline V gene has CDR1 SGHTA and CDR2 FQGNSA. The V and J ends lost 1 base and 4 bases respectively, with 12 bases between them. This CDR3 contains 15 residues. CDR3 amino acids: CASSLGGDRADTQYF. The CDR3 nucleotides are TGTGCCAGCAGCTTAGGGGGGGATCGGGCAGATACGCAGTATTTT.

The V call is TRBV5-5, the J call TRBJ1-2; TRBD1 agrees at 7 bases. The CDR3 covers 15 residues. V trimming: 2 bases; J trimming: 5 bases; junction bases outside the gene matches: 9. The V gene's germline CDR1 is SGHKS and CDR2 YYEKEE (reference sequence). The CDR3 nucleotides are TGTGCCAGCAGCTTAAGGACAGGCTTACAATATGGCTACACCTTC. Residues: CASSLRTGLQYGYTF.

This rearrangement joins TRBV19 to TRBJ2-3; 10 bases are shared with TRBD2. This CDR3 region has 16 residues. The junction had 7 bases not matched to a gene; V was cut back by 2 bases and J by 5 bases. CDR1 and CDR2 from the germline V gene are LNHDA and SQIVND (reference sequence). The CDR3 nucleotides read TGTGCCAGTAGTATACTAAGCGGGAGGGCCGTAGATACGCAGTATTTT. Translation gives CASSILSGRAVDTQYF.

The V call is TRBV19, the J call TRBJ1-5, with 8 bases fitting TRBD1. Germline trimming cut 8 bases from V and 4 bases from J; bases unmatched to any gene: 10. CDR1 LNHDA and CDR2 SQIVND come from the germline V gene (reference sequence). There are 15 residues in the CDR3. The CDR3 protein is CASRQGSGVNQPQHF. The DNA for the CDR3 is TGTGCCAGTCGACAGGGGAGTGGTGTTAATCAGCCCCAGCATTTT.

The CDR3 loop reads CASRWDRANTEAFF. Written as DNA, the CDR3 is TGTGCCAGCAGATGGGACAGGGCGAACACTGAAGCTTTCTTT. The chain employs TRBV5-5 and TRBJ1-1, with TRBD1 identical over 9 bases. The CDR3 runs to 14 residues. Per the germline V gene, CDR1 is SGHKS and CDR2 is YYEKEE (reference sequence). V shed 5 bases and J 1 base; nucleotides not matched to a gene: 3.

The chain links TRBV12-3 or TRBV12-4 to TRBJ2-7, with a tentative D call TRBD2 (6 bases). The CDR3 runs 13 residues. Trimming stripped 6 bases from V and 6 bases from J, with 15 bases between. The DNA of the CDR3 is TGTGCCAGCAGCATCGCAGGAGGGGCCGAGCAGTACTTC. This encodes CASSIAGGAEQYF.

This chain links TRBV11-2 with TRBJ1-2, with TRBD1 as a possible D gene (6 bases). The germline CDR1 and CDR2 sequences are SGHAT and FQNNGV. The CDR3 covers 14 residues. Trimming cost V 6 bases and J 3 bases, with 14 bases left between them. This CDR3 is CASSPDRLDYGYTF. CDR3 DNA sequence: TGTGCCAGCAGTCCCGACAGGCTTGACTATGGCTACACCTTC.

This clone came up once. The CDR3 loop reads CASSSLASGGQETQYF. The CDR3 DNA sequence: TGTGCCAGCAGCTCACTCGCCTCGGGGGGCCAAGAGACCCAGTACTTC. V usage is TRBV7-6 and J usage is TRBJ2-5; 7 bases are shared with TRBD2. The V segment lost 4 bases and the J segment 1 base; nucleotides outside the gene matches: 9. Germline lookup yields CDR1 SGHVS and CDR2 FNYEAQ. The CDR3 loop spans 16 amino acids.

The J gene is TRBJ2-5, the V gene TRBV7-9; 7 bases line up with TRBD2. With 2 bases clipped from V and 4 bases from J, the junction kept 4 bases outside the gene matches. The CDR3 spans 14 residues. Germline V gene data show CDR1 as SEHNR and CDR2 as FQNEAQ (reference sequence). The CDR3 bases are TGTGCCAGCAGCTTAACAAGCGGGGTAGAGACCCAGTACTTC. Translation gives CASSLTSGVETQYF.

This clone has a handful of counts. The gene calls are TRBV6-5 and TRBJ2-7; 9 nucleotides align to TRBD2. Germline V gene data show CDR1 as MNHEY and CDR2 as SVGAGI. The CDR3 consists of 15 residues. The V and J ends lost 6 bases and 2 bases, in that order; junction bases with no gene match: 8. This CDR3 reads CASRVTSGGAYEQYF. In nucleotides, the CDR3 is TGTGCCAGCAGGGTGACTAGCGGAGGGGCCTACGAGCAGTACTTC.

This chain's CDR3 is CASQSEVGDEKLFF. Here the CDR3 DNA reads TGTGCCAGCCAGTCTGAGGTCGGGGATGAAAAACTGTTTTTT. This chain connects TRBV5-4 to TRBJ1-4; D remains ambiguous. CDR3 length equals 14 residues. V dropped 7 bases and J dropped 6 bases, with 16 bases sitting between them. Germline V gene data show CDR1 as SGHNT and CDR2 as YYREEE (reference sequence). Filled out from reference TRBV5-4 and TRBJ1-4, the complete variable domain reads ETGVTQSPTHLIKTRGQQVTLRCSSQSGHNTVSWYQQALGQGPQFIFQYYREEENGRGNFPPRFSGLQFPNYSSELNVNALELDDSALYLCASQSEVGDEKLFFGSGTQLSVL.

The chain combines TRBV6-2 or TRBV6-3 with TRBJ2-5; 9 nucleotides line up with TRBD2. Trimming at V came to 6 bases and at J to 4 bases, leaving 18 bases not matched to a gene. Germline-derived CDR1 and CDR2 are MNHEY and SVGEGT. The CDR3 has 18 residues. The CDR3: CASRYTGRGTSRGETQYF. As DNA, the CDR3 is TGTGCCAGCAGATACACAGGGAGAGGGACTAGCCGGGGAGAGACCCAGTACTTC.

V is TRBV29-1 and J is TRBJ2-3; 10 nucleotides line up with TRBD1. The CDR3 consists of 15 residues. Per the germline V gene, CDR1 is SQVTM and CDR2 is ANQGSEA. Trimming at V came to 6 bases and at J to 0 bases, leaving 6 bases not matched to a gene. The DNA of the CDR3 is TGCAGCGTCCCGGGACAGGGGACTAGCACAGATACGCAGTATTTT. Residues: CSVPGQGTSTDTQYF.

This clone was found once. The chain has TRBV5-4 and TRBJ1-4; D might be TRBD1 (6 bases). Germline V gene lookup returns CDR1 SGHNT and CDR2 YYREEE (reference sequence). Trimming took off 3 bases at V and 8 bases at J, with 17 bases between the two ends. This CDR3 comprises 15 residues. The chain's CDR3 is CASSWSGSQGEKLFF. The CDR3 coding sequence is TGTGCCAGCAGCTGGTCGGGCAGCCAGGGGGAAAAACTGTTTTTT.

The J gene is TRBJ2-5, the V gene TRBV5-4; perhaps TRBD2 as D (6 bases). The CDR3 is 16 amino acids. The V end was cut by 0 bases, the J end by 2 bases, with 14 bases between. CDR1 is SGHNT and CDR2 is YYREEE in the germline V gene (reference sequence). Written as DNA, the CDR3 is TGTGCCAGCAGCTTGGAGCCTCTAGCGCCTCAAGAGACCCAGTACTTC. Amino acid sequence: CASSLEPLAPQETQYF.